The rows below give T cell receptor beta chains drawn from one sample of a study of blood T cell repertoires in COVID-19. Some clones are missing from TCRdb's copy, which holds only in-frame ones; the method was immunoSEQ multiplex PCR. Of approximately 160,000 clones in the sample, approximately 80% were seen once. Sequences were obtained from PBMCs or T cells enriched from blood (not recorded which). The origin of the receptors is a man aged 40-49 years who had recovered from COVID-19. Both conserved end residues are part of each CDR3. A D gene is named only where the DNA matches it firmly. The size of a clone is reported for some rows only, either as once, few or many, or as a class for expanded clones.

TRBJ1-4,TRBV10-1,.,.,CASTRPGPATNEKLFF,TGCGCCAGCACTCGGCCAGGCCCTGCAACTAATGAAAAACTGTTTTTT
TRBJ1-3,TRBV7-3,TRBD1,.,CASSPGSRGTGNTIYF,TGTGCCAGCAGCCCTGGGAGCAGGGGGACTGGAAACACCATATATTTT
TRBJ2-3,TRBV6-5,.,.,CASSSPQADTQYF,TGTGCCAGCAGCTCACCTCAGGCAGATACGCAGTATTTT
TRBJ1-2,TRBV5-1,TRBD1,.,CASSLSGQGADGYTF,TGCGCCAGCAGCTTATCTGGACAGGGGGCGGATGGCTACACCTTC
TRBJ1-1,TRBV5-1,.,.,CASSTGLNTEAFF,TGCGCCAGCAGCACAGGATTGAACACTGAAGCTTTCTTT
TRBJ1-2,TRBV14,TRBD1,.,CASSPRQGANYGYTF,TGTGCCAGCAGCCCGAGACAGGGGGCAAACTATGGCTACACCTTC
TRBJ2-1,TRBV24-1,.,.,CATSFAGLAEQFF,TGTGCCACCAGTTTTGCAGGGTTGGCTGAGCAGTTCTTC
TRBJ1-2,TRBV3-1/TRBV3-2,.,.,CASNSGDYGYTF,TGTGCCAGCAACTCAGGGGACTATGGCTACACCTTC
TRBJ1-2,TRBV9,TRBD1,.,CASSGYDRGGYGYTF,TGTGCCAGCAGCGGATACGACAGGGGCGGCTATGGCTACACCTTC
TRBJ1-1,TRBV5-1,TRBD1,.,CASSLWDRDTEAFF,TGCGCCAGCAGCCTCTGGGACAGGGACACTGAAGCTTTCTTT
TRBJ1-1,TRBV5-1,.,.,CASSPRGSTEAFF,TGCGCCAGCAGCCCCAGGGGCAGCACTGAAGCTTTCTTT
TRBJ2-7,TRBV15,.,.,CATSRDQQSYEQYF,TGTGCCACCAGCAGAGATCAACAGTCCTACGAGCAGTACTTC
TRBJ1-1,TRBV7-9,TRBD1,once,CAGTLGQPNTEAFF,TGTGCCGGAACTTTGGGACAGCCAAACACTGAAGCTTTCTTT
TRBJ1-1,TRBV29-1,.,.,CSASGGQGRVNTEAFF,TGCAGCGCCTCTGGAGGGCAGGGGAGGGTGAACACTGAAGCTTTCTTT
TRBJ2-3,TRBV6-5,.,.,CASHRLRTDTQYF,TGTGCCAGCCACAGGCTGCGGACAGATACGCAGTATTTT
TRBJ1-2,TRBV18,.,few,CASSLGSGERYGYTF,TGTGCCAGCTCACTCGGGTCAGGGGAACGCTATGGCTACACCTTC
TRBJ2-1,TRBV5-6,.,.,CASSTYNEQFF,TGTGCCAGCAGCACTTACAATGAGCAGTTCTTC
TRBJ1-1,TRBV11-2,.,few,CASSAQQANTEAFF,TGTGCCAGCAGCGCTCAACAGGCGAACACTGAAGCTTTCTTT
TRBJ2-1,TRBV18,.,.,CASSPPGGQGQFF,TGTGCCAGCTCACCCCCCGGGGGGCAAGGGCAGTTCTTC
TRBJ2-3,TRBV25-1,.,.,CATRANWQYF,TGTGCTACGAGAGCTAACTGGCAGTATTTT
TRBJ1-1,TRBV4-1,.,few,CASSQRTANTEAFF,TGCGCCAGCAGCCAGCGGACAGCTAACACTGAAGCTTTCTTT
TRBJ1-3,TRBV7-3,.,.,CASSHPQSSGNTIYF,TGTGCCAGCAGCCATCCACAGAGTTCTGGAAACACCATATATTTT
TRBJ1-5,TRBV15,.,.,CATSRVDSSNQPQHF,TGTGCCACCAGCAGAGTTGACAGTTCGAATCAGCCCCAGCATTTT
TRBJ1-1,TRBV27,.,.,CASSFRGFRNTEAFF,TGTGCCAGCAGTTTTCGGGGTTTCAGGAACACTGAAGCTTTCTTT
TRBJ2-2,TRBV5-1,TRBD2,.,CASSLAGGRPNTGELFF,TGCGCCAGCAGCTTGGCGGGGGGGCGTCCGAACACCGGGGAGCTGTTTTTT
TRBJ1-2,TRBV2,.,few,CASSDAAAYGYTF,TGTGCCAGCAGTGACGCGGCAGCATATGGCTACACCTTC
TRBJ2-1,TRBV6-4,.,.,CASSKEPYNEQFF,TGTGCCAGCAGTAAGGAGCCCTACAATGAGCAGTTCTTC